This is a list of T cell receptor beta chains from one sample in a study of CD8 T cell repertoires and HIV-1 epitope variants. TCRdb's copy holds only in-frame clones and misses some; the assay was immunoSEQ multiplex PCR. Of under 100,000 clones listed, approximately 70% were seen once; the top ten hold roughly 26%. Specimen: uncultured baseline CD8+ T cells from peripheral blood mononuclear cells (PBMCs). These receptors were collected from a male donor with HIV. The CDR3 runs from the conserved cysteine through the conserved F or W. A D gene is named only where the DNA matches it firmly. The size field is filled for only some rows; it gives once, few, many or a size class.

>TRBV5-1|TRBJ2-7|TRBD2|.
CASSWLGAGSGEQYF
TGCGCCAGCAGTTGGCTGGGAGCGGGGTCGGGCGAGCAGTACTTC
>TRBV18|TRBJ2-7|.|.
CASSPPEWNYEQYF
TGTGCCAGCTCACCACCGGAGTGGAACTACGAGCAGTACTTC
>TRBV7-9|TRBJ1-5|.|.
CASSATGSQPQHF
TGTGCCAGCAGCGCCACAGGGAGCCAGCCCCAGCATTTT
>TRBV7-9|TRBJ2-1|.|.
CASSLDTYNEQFF
TGTGCCAGCAGCTTAGATACGTACAATGAGCAGTTCTTC
>TRBV7-6|TRBJ1-2|.|.
CASSAGAASDRIYGYTF
TGTGCCAGCAGCGCAGGGGCCGCTTCCGACAGAATATATGGCTACACCTTC
>TRBV14|TRBJ2-3|TRBD2|medium-sized
CASSQDRREGRGDTQYF
TGTGCCAGCAGCCAAGATAGGAGGGAGGGCCGGGGAGATACGCAGTATTTT
>TRBV5-1|TRBJ2-1|.|few
CASSQQGPGGYNEQFF
TGCGCCAGCAGCCAGCAAGGGCCCGGTGGGTACAATGAGCAGTTCTTC
>TRBV4-1|TRBJ1-3|.|few
CASSQGGARTGNTIYF
TGCGCCAGCAGCCAAGGCGGTGCAAGGACTGGAAACACCATATATTTT
>TRBV27|TRBJ2-1|TRBD2|.
CASSFRLAGGGPYNEQFF
TGTGCCAGCAGTTTTAGACTAGCGGGAGGAGGCCCGTACAATGAGCAGTTCTTC
>TRBV2|TRBJ2-7|.|.
CASSFFYEQYF
TGTGCCAGCAGTTTTTTCTACGAGCAGTACTTC
>TRBV5-4|TRBJ1-1|TRBD1|.
CASSLPGQGADTEAFF
TGTGCCAGCAGCTTACCGGGACAGGGTGCCGACACTGAAGCTTTCTTT
>TRBV19|TRBJ2-3|.|few
CASSIDSGSTDTQYF
TGTGCCAGTAGTATAGACAGTGGGAGCACAGATACGCAGTATTTT
>TRBV7-7|TRBJ2-2|.|.
CASSLESAGTGELFF
TGTGCTAGCAGCTTAGAGTCCGCGGGAACCGGGGAGCTGTTTTTT
>TRBV30|TRBJ1-1|.|few
CAWSVLSGNTEAFF
TGTGCCTGGAGTGTACTGTCAGGGAACACTGAAGCTTTCTTT
>TRBV29-1|TRBJ1-1|.|.
CSVRRGNTEAFF
TGCAGCGTCAGACGGGGTAACACTGAAGCTTTCTTT
>TRBV5-5|TRBJ2-7|.|.
CASSFGLGYEQYF
TGTGCCAGCAGCTTTGGGCTAGGATACGAGCAGTACTTC
>TRBV5-1|TRBJ2-2|.|few
CASSSTPTGTGELFF
TGCGCCAGCAGCTCAACTCCTACAGGGACCGGGGAGCTGTTTTTT
>TRBV6-5|TRBJ2-1|.|few
CASSRPYNEQFF
TGTGCCAGCAGCCGACCCTACAATGAGCAGTTCTTC
>TRBV19|TRBJ2-4|TRBD1|.
CASSPINRGQGKNIQYF
TGTGCCAGTAGCCCGATTAACAGGGGGCAAGGCAAAAACATTCAGTACTTC
>TRBV27|TRBJ1-1|.|.
CASSLGTTHEAFF
TGTGCCAGCAGTTTAGGGACGACCCATGAAGCTTTCTTT
>TRBV5-1|TRBJ2-3|TRBD2|.
CASGELGGDTDTQYF
TGCGCCAGCGGAGAGCTGGGAGGGGATACAGATACGCAGTATTTT
>TRBV19|TRBJ1-1|.|.
CASRPGHPSRAFF
TGTGCCAGTAGACCCGGACACCCGAGTCGAGCTTTCTTT
>TRBV30|TRBJ1-3|.|.
CAWGRGSLPSGNTIYF
TGTGCCTGGGGTAGGGGGTCTCTCCCCTCTGGAAACACCATATATTTT
>TRBV7-3|TRBJ2-4|.|.
CASSLTGRGIQYF
TGTGCCAGCAGCTTAACCGGGCGGGGCATTCAGTACTTC
>TRBV19|TRBJ2-7|.|.
CASKPSGSSYEQYF
TGTGCCAGTAAGCCTTCAGGGTCCTCCTACGAGCAGTACTTC
>TRBV27|TRBJ2-1|.|few
CASSLDGEFYNEQFF
TGTGCCAGCAGTTTGGACGGGGAATTCTACAATGAGCAGTTCTTC
>TRBV11-3|TRBJ2-5|.|.
CASSEGDQFQETQYF
TGTGCCAGCAGCGAGGGAGACCAATTCCAAGAGACCCAGTACTTC
>TRBV5-1|TRBJ2-1|.|.
CASSSQGWDEQFF
TGCGCCAGCAGCTCGCAGGGGTGGGATGAGCAGTTCTTC
>TRBV5-6|TRBJ2-7|TRBD2|.
CASSLTSETYEQYF
TGTGCCAGCAGCTTGACTAGCGAGACCTACGAGCAGTACTTC
>TRBV6-1|TRBJ1-6|.|once
CASSEIQTGNSPLHF
TGTGCCAGCAGTGAAATTCAGACGGGCAATTCACCCCTCCACTTT
>TRBV4-3|TRBJ1-2|TRBD1|.
CASSPYRGSYTF
TGCGCCAGCAGCCCATACAGGGGAAGCTACACCTTC
>TRBV5-4|TRBJ2-5|.|.
CASSTPSLGIGPETQYF
TGTGCCAGCAGCACCCCGTCACTAGGGATCGGGCCAGAGACCCAGTACTTC
>TRBV28|TRBJ1-5|.|.
CASGRGFGASQPQHF
TGTGCCAGCGGGCGGGGTTTCGGGGCCAGTCAGCCCCAGCATTTT
>TRBV7-2|TRBJ2-2|TRBD2|few
CASSPGPSGGTGTGELFF
TGTGCCAGCAGCCCTGGGCCTAGCGGGGGGACGGGAACCGGGGAGCTGTTTTTT
>TRBV7-2|TRBJ2-7|TRBD1|once
CASSLDTGVGAYEQYF
TGTGCCAGCAGCTTAGACACAGGGGTAGGGGCCTACGAGCAGTACTTC
>TRBV5-5|TRBJ1-2|TRBD1|.
CASSLETGGSANYGYTF
TGTGCCAGCAGCCTAGAGACAGGGGGGTCAGCTAACTATGGCTACACCTTC
>TRBV7-3|TRBJ2-1|.|.
CASSPSTYNEQFF
TGTGCCAGCAGCCCCTCGACCTACAATGAGCAGTTCTTC
>TRBV12-5|TRBJ1-6|.|few
CASGLPQGPTYNSPLHF
TGTGCTAGTGGTTTGCCCCAGGGTCCAACCTATAATTCACCCCTCCACTTT
>TRBV5-4|TRBJ1-6|.|many
CASSLEGINSPLHF
TGTGCCAGCAGCTTGGAGGGCATCAATTCACCCCTCCACTTT
>TRBV6-6|TRBJ1-5|TRBD1|.
CASTLTGGSNQPQHF
TGTGCCAGCACTCTGACAGGGGGAAGCAATCAGCCCCAGCATTTT
>TRBV7-2|TRBJ2-7|.|.
CASSLGGVAYEQYF
TGTGCCAGCAGCTTAGGAGGCGTAGCCTACGAGCAGTACTTC
>TRBV4-2|TRBJ2-6|TRBD1|.
CASSQEKQGDGANVLTF
TGTGCCAGCAGCCAAGAAAAACAGGGGGATGGGGCCAACGTCCTGACTTTC
>TRBV5-1|TRBJ1-2|.|.
CASSLELGRGYTF
TGCGCCAGCAGCTTGGAACTTGGGAGGGGCTACACCTTC
>TRBV28|TRBJ1-1|.|.
CASRREVPEAFF
TGTGCCAGCAGGAGAGAAGTCCCTGAAGCTTTCTTT
>TRBV11-3|TRBJ1-2|TRBD1|.
CASSLEGQGEYGYTF
TGTGCCAGCAGCTTAGAGGGACAGGGGGAGTATGGCTACACCTTC
>TRBV6-5|TRBJ2-7|.|.
CASSYSARLEQYF
TGTGCCAGCAGTTACTCCGCCCGCTTAGAGCAGTACTTC
>TRBV28|TRBJ2-7|TRBD2|.
CASSSPSAGGGARQYF
TGTGCCAGCAGTTCCCCAAGCGCCGGCGGGGGGGCGCGGCAGTACTTC
>TRBV29-1|TRBJ2-7|TRBD1|.
CSPTLRDRVVYEQYF
TGCAGCCCTACCCTCCGGGACAGGGTTGTCTACGAGCAGTACTTC
>TRBV18|TRBJ1-1|.|.
CASAVSGREENTEAFF
TGTGCCAGCGCGGTTTCGGGCCGAGAAGAGAACACTGAAGCTTTCTTT
>TRBV27|TRBJ1-5|.|few
CASSLGVYQPQHF
TGTGCCAGCAGTTTAGGCGTTTATCAGCCCCAGCATTTT
>TRBV2|TRBJ2-4|TRBD1|.
CASSYTGTVSLAKNIQYF
TGTGCCAGCAGTTACACCGGGACAGTGTCATTAGCCAAAAACATTCAGTACTTC
>TRBV9|TRBJ2-6|TRBD1|few
CASSPGQGISGANVLTF
TGTGCCAGCAGCCCCGGACAGGGGATCTCTGGGGCCAACGTCCTGACTTTC
>TRBV20-1|TRBJ2-5|.|once
CSAGSETQYF
TGCAGTGCTGGGAGTGAGACCCAGTACTTC
>TRBV5-1|TRBJ2-7|.|few
CASSLTGSYEQYF
TGCGCCAGCAGCTTGACAGGGTCCTACGAGCAGTACTTC
>TRBV27|TRBJ2-1|TRBD1|.
CASKDRADNEQFF
TGTGCCAGCAAGGACAGGGCGGACAATGAGCAGTTCTTC
>TRBV11-2|TRBJ1-4|TRBD1|.
CASSPQTGQGTEKLFF
TGTGCCAGCAGCCCCCAAACGGGACAGGGCACTGAAAAACTGTTTTTT
>TRBV9|TRBJ1-2|.|.
CASSEDPGHWGNYGYTF
TGTGCCAGCAGCGAAGACCCAGGGCATTGGGGTAACTATGGCTACACCTTC
>TRBV6-1|TRBJ2-1|TRBD2|.
CASSEALGGLAGGEQFF
TGTGCCAGCAGTGAAGCCCTCGGAGGACTAGCGGGAGGTGAGCAGTTCTTC
>TRBV28|TRBJ2-7|TRBD2|.
CASSSGTSGRPGEQYF
TGTGCCAGCAGTTCTGGGACTAGCGGGAGGCCGGGGGAGCAGTACTTC
>TRBV7-6|TRBJ2-1|.|.
CASSLAGRVAYNEQFF
TGTGCCAGCAGCTTAGCGGGCAGGGTGGCCTACAATGAGCAGTTCTTC